One and the same sample provided the 30 T cell receptor beta chains below, sequenced in a study of blood T cell repertoires in COVID-19 (dated by TCRdb to the early 2020s). Library preparation employed the immunoSEQ multiplex PCR assay. TCRdb carries this immuneACCESS record with in-frame sequences only. Its versions omit some clonotypes, under half of them owing to an unresolved V gene in the studies checked, with the rest unexplained. The table for this sample lists approximately 170,000 clones; approximately 85% of them were counted only once. The top ten constitute roughly 1.2% of the sample. The source material was peripheral blood. These receptors were obtained from a man aged 55-75 years who had recovered from COVID-19.

The chain recombines TRBV13 with TRBJ1-6, with TRBD1 identical over 8 bases. V lost 0 bases to trimming and J lost 6 bases; unmatched junction nucleotides: 4. The CDR3 is made up of 16 amino acids. The germline CDR1 and CDR2 sequences are PRHDT and FYEKMQ (reference sequence). The CDR3 here is CASSLGTGEVNSPLHF. DNA of the CDR3: TGTGCCAGCAGCTTAGGGACAGGGGAGGTTAATTCACCCCTCCACTTT.

CDR3 sequence: CASSTYSGGADTQYF. The CDR3 DNA is TGTGCCAGCAGCACCTATAGCGGGGGGGCAGATACGCAGTATTTT. V usage is TRBV9 and J usage is TRBJ2-3, with TRBD2 identical over 11 bases. There are 15 residues in the CDR3. CDR1 SGDLS and CDR2 YYNGEE come from the germline V gene. V was pared by 4 bases and J by 4 bases, with 5 bases of the junction left unmatched.

This clone was observed a few times. The chain is built from TRBV6-4 and TRBJ1-2; D might be TRBD1 (5 bases). CDR1 is MRHNA, CDR2 SNTAGT, per germline. This CDR3 region has 14 residues. The V gene lost 0 bases and the J gene lost 7 bases, with 12 bases spanning the gap. The CDR3 DNA sequence: TGTGCCAGCAGTGACTCGACAGTTTCGTCTGGCTACACCTTC. It specifies CASSDSTVSSGYTF.

This clone turned up a few times. J is TRBJ1-5 and V is TRBV11-2, with D maybe TRBD1 (5 bases). The CDR3 spans 13 residues. Per germline, CDR1 SGHAT and CDR2 FQNNGV. V was cut by 0 bases and J by 7 bases, with 7 bases left in between. The CDR3 nucleotides are TGTGCCAGCAGCTTAGATCGGGGGCAGCCCCAGCATTTT. Translated, it gives CASSLDRGQPQHF.

The rearrangement joins TRBV19 to TRBJ1-4, with TRBD1 matching 10 bases. The germline gives CDR1 LNHDA, CDR2 SQIVND (reference sequence). V shed 7 bases and J 6 bases; nucleotides not matched to a gene: 5. CDR3 length equals 14 residues. This CDR3 reads CASKRGTGDEKLFF. Written as DNA, the CDR3 is TGTGCCAGTAAGCGGGGGACAGGGGATGAAAAACTGTTTTTT. Full variable domain (outside the CDR3, taken from reference TRBV19 and TRBJ1-4): DGGITQSPKYLFRKEGQNVTLSCEQNLNHDAMYWYRQDPGQGLRLIYYSQIVNDFQKGDIAEGYSVSREKKESFPLTVTSAQKNPTAFYLCASKRGTGDEKLFFGSGTQLSVL.

The chain links TRBV7-9 to TRBJ2-5; maybe TRBD1 (5 bases). Germline V gene data show CDR1 as SEHNR and CDR2 as FQNEAQ (reference sequence). This CDR3 is built from 15 residues. V was pared by 7 bases and J by 1 base, with 16 bases between. The CDR3 protein is CASTLEQATQETQYF. The DNA of the CDR3 is TGTGCCAGCACATTAGAACAGGCCACCCAAGAGACCCAGTACTTC.

The genes are TRBV5-5 and TRBJ2-1, with 11 positions matching TRBD2. Germline loops: CDR1 SGHKS, CDR2 YYEKEE (reference sequence). J was trimmed by 5 bases and V by 3 bases; bases with no gene match: 7. This CDR3 region has 16 residues. This CDR3 reads CASSSHGSGGDNEQFF. The CDR3 nucleotides read TGTGCCAGCAGCTCACACGGTAGCGGGGGGGACAATGAGCAGTTCTTC. Using reference TRBV5-5 and TRBJ2-1 for the parts outside the CDR3, the full variable domain is DAGVTQSPTHLIKTRGQQVTLRCSPISGHKSVSWYQQVLGQGPQFIFQYYEKEERGRGNFPDRFSARQFPNYSSELNVNALLLGDSALYLCASSSHGSGGDNEQFFGPGTRLTVL.

As DNA, the CDR3 is TGTGCCAGCAGCTTAGTTAAGGGGGGGGGACCTGAAGCTTTCTTT. Translating it yields CASSLVKGGGPEAFF. The chain has TRBV7-2 and TRBJ1-1, with D perhaps TRBD1 (6 bases). The CDR3 is made up of 15 amino acids. The V gene lost 1 base and the J gene lost 6 bases, with 15 bases spanning the gap. The V gene's germline CDR1 is SGHTA and CDR2 FQGNSA. Variable domain in full (rest from reference TRBV7-2 and TRBJ1-1): GAGVSQSPSNKVTEKGKDVELRCDPISGHTALYWYRQSLGQGLEFLIYFQGNSAPDKSGLPSDRFSAERTGGSVSTLTIQRTQQEDSAVYLCASSLVKGGGPEAFFGQGTRLTVV.

The gene calls are TRBV5-6 and TRBJ2-3; possible D gene TRBD1, 5 bases. The CDR3 consists of 14 residues. The V gene's germline CDR1 is SGHDT and CDR2 YYEEEE. Trimming pared 0 bases from V and 4 bases from J, leaving 9 bases between. CDR3 protein: CASSLGGRADTQYF. The CDR3 DNA reads as TGTGCCAGCAGCTTGGGGGGCAGGGCAGATACGCAGTATTTT.

This chain uses TRBV27 with TRBJ2-7; 8 bases fit TRBD1. There are 16 residues in the CDR3. Unmatched junction bases numbered 10, after V lost 6 bases and J lost 0 bases. Per the germline V gene, CDR1 is MNHEY and CDR2 is SMNVEV (reference sequence). CDR3 region: CASSETGTGYSYEQYF. In nucleotides, the CDR3 is TGTGCCAGCAGCGAAACCGGGACAGGCTACTCCTACGAGCAGTACTTC.

This chain uses TRBV2 with TRBJ2-7; unclear D gene. Germline V lookup: CDR1 SNHLY, CDR2 FYNNEI. V lost 3 bases and J 7 bases, leaving 13 bases between the germline ends. The CDR3 loop spans 13 amino acids. The CDR3 is CASSERRNNEQYF. For the CDR3, the DNA is TGTGCCAGCAGTGAGCGCAGGAACAATGAGCAGTACTTC.

The V gene is TRBV7-8, the J gene TRBJ1-1; TRBD1 matches 7 bases. The germline CDR1 and CDR2 sequences are SGHVS and FQNEAQ. The V and J ends lost 5 bases and 3 bases, in that order; junction bases with no gene match: 6. CDR3 length equals 14 residues. CDR3 DNA: TGTGCCAGCAGCATAACAACAGGGGACACTGAAGCTTTCTTT. It yields the protein CASSITTGDTEAFF.

This clone was counted once. The DNA of the CDR3 is TGTGCCAGTAGCCCTCAGCCGACAGGGATCTATGACGAGCAGTACTTC. Encoded protein: CASSPQPTGIYDEQYF. The chain has TRBV19 and TRBJ2-7, with 7 positions matching TRBD1. The CDR3 consists of 16 residues. The germline CDR1 and CDR2 sequences are LNHDA and SQIVND (reference sequence). V was pared by 6 bases and J by 5 bases, with 16 bases of the junction left unmatched.

The chain recombines TRBV27 with TRBJ2-3; 7 bases are shared with TRBD1. Germline CDR1 is MNHEY and CDR2 is SMNVEV (reference sequence). The CDR3 covers 15 residues. With 4 bases clipped from V and 0 bases from J, the junction kept 4 bases outside the gene matches. CDR3 region: CASSSRTGSTDTQYF. In DNA, the CDR3 is TGTGCCAGCAGTTCCCGGACAGGTAGCACAGATACGCAGTATTTT.

The chain links TRBV5-1 to TRBJ2-5; the match to TRBD1 covers 9 bases. With V trimmed by 2 bases and J by 4 bases, 3 bases remained unmatched. The CDR3 contains 14 residues. The germline CDR1 and CDR2 sequences are SGHRS and YFSETQ. CDR3 loop: CASSFPGQGETQYF. The CDR3 DNA sequence: TGCGCCAGCAGCTTCCCGGGACAGGGAGAGACCCAGTACTTC.

The chain recombines TRBV7-8 with TRBJ2-7; 13 bases map to TRBD2. This CDR3 spans 14 amino acids. CDR1 and CDR2 from the germline V gene are SGHVS and FQNEAQ. V shed 0 bases and J 10 bases; nucleotides not matched to a gene: 3. The CDR3 loop reads CASSLAGTSGVQYF. CDR3 nucleotides: TGTGCCAGCAGCTTAGCGGGGACTAGCGGGGTACAGTACTTC.

The chain has TRBV18 and TRBJ2-7; TRBD1 matches 7 bases. The V gene end was trimmed by 2 bases and the J gene end by 3 bases; junction bases not matched to a gene: 7. The CDR3 has 15 residues. The germline V gene encodes CDR1 KGHSH and CDR2 LQKENI. The CDR3 here is CASSPSGDSYYEQYF. As DNA, the CDR3 is TGTGCCAGCTCACCATCAGGGGACAGTTACTACGAGCAGTACTTC.

The chain couples TRBV7-2 to TRBJ2-1, with 8 bases aligning to TRBD1. The CDR3 extends over 16 amino acids. Germline lookup yields CDR1 SGHTA and CDR2 FQGNSA. J gave up 0 bases and V 4 bases, and 5 bases lay outside the gene matches. The CDR3 region has the DNA TGTGCCAGCAGCTACTCCGGACAGGGCTCCTACAATGAGCAGTTCTTC. It yields the protein CASSYSGQGSYNEQFF. Full variable domain (outside the CDR3, taken from reference TRBV7-2 and TRBJ2-1): GAGVSQSPSNKVTEKGKDVELRCDPISGHTALYWYRQSLGQGLEFLIYFQGNSAPDKSGLPSDRFSAERTGGSVSTLTIQRTQQEDSAVYLCASSYSGQGSYNEQFFGPGTRLTVL.

J is TRBJ2-6 and V is TRBV29-1; TRBD1 matches 12 bases. CDR1 is SQVTM, CDR2 ANQGSEA, per germline. This CDR3 is built from 19 residues. Trimming took 1 base from V and 5 from J; bases not matched to a gene: 12. The CDR3 coding sequence is TGCAGCGTTGAAGTCTCCGGGACAGGGGGCCCCGGGAGGGCCAACGTCCTGACTTTC. Amino acids: CSVEVSGTGGPGRANVLTF.

This clone was observed a few times. The J gene is TRBJ1-2, the V gene TRBV6-6, with TRBD1 matching over 9 bases. After removal of 2 bases from V and 7 bases from J, the junction contained 11 bases not matched to a gene. This CDR3 is 16 amino acids long. Per germline, CDR1 MNHNY and CDR2 SVGAGI (reference sequence). CDR3 amino acids: CASSYGSGTGRGGYTF. The CDR3 nucleotides are TGTGCCAGCAGTTACGGATCCGGGACAGGGAGGGGTGGCTACACCTTC.

The rearrangement uses TRBV7-2 and TRBJ1-1; D remains unclear. In germline, CDR1 is SGHTA, CDR2 FQGNSA. The germline V and J ends were trimmed by 5 bases and 1 base, with 11 bases remaining between them. The CDR3 totals 14 residues. CDR3 region: CASSLSSKNTEAFF. The CDR3 DNA follows: TGTGCCAGCAGCCTGAGTTCGAAGAACACTGAAGCTTTCTTT.

This clone was seen more than once but under ten times. The chain combines TRBV15 with TRBJ1-1; D is unclear. V was shortened by 1 base and J by 8 bases, with 14 bases between the two germline ends. The CDR3 loop spans 14 amino acids. CDR1 LNHNV and CDR2 YYDKDF come from the germline V gene (reference sequence). The CDR3, as DNA: TGTGCCACCAGCAGAGTACAGAGTTCAGTGGAAGCTTTCTTT. Protein sequence: CATSRVQSSVEAFF. Variable domain in full (rest from reference TRBV15 and TRBJ1-1): DAMVIQNPRYQVTQFGKPVTLSCSQTLNHNVMYWYQQKSSQAPKLLFHYYDKDFNNEADTPDNFQSRRPNTSFCFLDIRSPGLGDTAMYLCATSRVQSSVEAFFGQGTRLTVV.

The CDR3 region is CASSLGQGAAGYTF. The CDR3 DNA reads TGTGCCAGCAGCTTAGGACAGGGGGCCGCTGGCTACACCTTC. V usage is TRBV7-9 and J usage is TRBJ1-2, with 10 bases fitting TRBD1. Unmatched junction bases numbered 3, after V lost 1 base and J lost 7 bases. Germline CDR1 reads SEHNR; CDR2 reads FQNEAQ (reference sequence). CDR3 size: 14 residues.

The rearrangement uses TRBV6-5 and TRBJ1-2; 7 bases map to TRBD1. Germline CDR1 is MNHEY and CDR2 is SVGAGI. V gave up 6 bases and J gave up 4 bases; unmatched junction bases: 11. The CDR3 runs 15 residues. CDR3 nucleotide sequence: TGTGCCAGCAGACGCGGGACAGCACAAACCTATGGCTACACCTTC. This encodes CASRRGTAQTYGYTF.

J is TRBJ2-7 and V is TRBV5-5, with 7 positions matching TRBD1. CDR3 length equals 14 residues. The V and J ends lost 4 bases and 2 bases, in that order; junction bases with no gene match: 6. CDR1 SGHKS and CDR2 YYEKEE come from the germline V gene (reference sequence). This chain's CDR3 is CASSTLDRPYEQYF. CDR3 in DNA: TGTGCCAGCAGCACCCTGGACAGGCCCTACGAGCAGTACTTC.

The chain is built from TRBV2 and TRBJ2-7; 8 nucleotides agree with TRBD1. Germline-derived CDR1 and CDR2 are SNHLY and FYNNEI. This CDR3 contains 13 residues. Trimming took 7 bases from V and 11 from J; bases not matched to a gene: 13. CDR3 bases: TGTGCCAGCACCCGGCAGGGGGCCTCCTACGAGTACTTC. This sequence encodes CASTRQGASYEYF.

V is TRBV29-1 and J is TRBJ2-5, with TRBD1 matching over 7 bases. The CDR3 covers 14 residues. The junction had 10 bases not matched to a gene; V was cut back by 5 bases and J by 4 bases. The germline CDR1 and CDR2 sequences are SQVTM and ANQGSEA. The CDR3, as DNA: TGCAGCGTTCCGCCTTGGAACAGGGGAGAGACCCAGTACTTC. Encoded protein: CSVPPWNRGETQYF. Filled out from reference TRBV29-1 and TRBJ2-5, the complete variable domain reads SAVISQKPSRDICQRGTSLTIQCQVDSQVTMMFWYRQQPGQSLTLIATANQGSEATYESGFVIDKFPISRPNLTFSTLTVSNMSPEDSSIYLCSVPPWNRGETQYFGPGTRLLVL.

This chain links TRBV10-2 with TRBJ1-5; 7 bases match TRBD1. J lost 5 bases, V lost 6 bases, and 1 base had no gene match. This CDR3 region has 12 residues. The V gene's germline CDR1 is WSHSY and CDR2 SAAADI. This CDR3 is CASSDRDQPQHF. The DNA for the CDR3 is TGCGCCAGCAGCGACAGGGATCAGCCCCAGCATTTT.

The chain is built from TRBV3-1 (or the pseudogene TRBV3-2) and TRBJ1-1; TRBD1 might be the D (6 bases). The germline CDR1 and CDR2 sequences are LGHDT and YNNKEL (reference sequence). The CDR3 covers 13 residues. The V end was cut by 2 bases, the J end by 4 bases, with 8 bases between. In nucleotides, the CDR3 is TGTGCCAGCAGCCAATCAGGGGCCACTGAAGCTTTCTTT. It specifies CASSQSGATEAFF.

The chain employs TRBV19 and TRBJ1-2; 9 bases are a match to TRBD1. CDR1 and CDR2 from the germline V gene are LNHDA and SQIVND (reference sequence). J lost 4 bases, V lost 4 bases, and 10 bases had no gene match. This CDR3 region has 16 residues. The CDR3 DNA follows: TGTGCCAGTAGTACCCCAACAGGGGGCGGCCCCTATGGCTACACCTTC. The encoded protein is CASSTPTGGGPYGYTF.